This section outlines one T cell receptor beta chain sequence together with its context. This sample was taken from a study of CD8+ T cells in alopecia areata. This CDR3 spans 13 amino acids. The V end was cut by 5 bases, the J end by 5 bases, with 12 bases between. Germline lookup yields CDR1 SGHTA and CDR2 FQGNSA. Noted treatment: oral pan-JAK inhibitor, 5-10 mg twice daily. Samples from alopecia areata patients were lesional scalp punch biopsies and peripheral blood. PBMCs served as the source from which CD4+ and CD8+ T cells were sorted. Following RNA extraction, reverse transcription yielded cDNA that acted as the sequencing template. Using immunoSEQ multiplex PCR, the repertoire was profiled, and TCRdb retains in-frame clones only, with some absent. This table holds 150,000 to 200,000 clones, nearly 60% found once.

The receptor was isolated from a human donor with alopecia areata. Sample: CD4+ T cells sorted from blood, taken at week 24, from a patient treated with tofacitinib. J is TRBJ2-5 and V is TRBV7-2; D unresolved. CDR3 in amino acids: CASSQRLGETQYF. As DNA, the CDR3 is TGTGCCAGCAGCCAGAGGCTCGGGGAGACCCAGTACTTC. The variable domain in full, completed from reference TRBV7-2 and TRBJ2-5, reads GAGVSQSPSNKVTEKGKDVELRCDPISGHTALYWYRQSLGQGLEFLIYFQGNSAPDKSGLPSDRFSAERTGGSVSTLTIQRTQQEDSAVYLCASSQRLGETQYFGPGTRLLVL.